The source of this TCR beta chain is a study of CD8+ T cells in alopecia areata. Study overall: Each day, treated patients took oral tofacitinib twice, at 5 to 10 mg per dose.

cDNA reverse transcribed from extracted RNA served as the sequencing template. Produced via immunoSEQ multiplex PCR; TCRdb's table is partial and in-frame only. The table has about 98,000 clones, 35% to 50% seen once; the top ten hold 0.6% to 0.85%. Note on this clone: This sample also contains other DNA sequences that code for the same CDR3.

There are 12 residues in the CDR3. V lost 4 bases, J lost 0 bases, and 0 bases stayed unmatched. Germline V gene lookup returns CDR1 SQVTM and CDR2 ANQGSEA. Individuals with alopecia areata gave both lesional scalp punch biopsies and peripheral blood for collection. Cell sorting on a FACSAria was used to separate CD4+ and CD8+ T cells from the PBMCs. The TCR comes from a human donor with alopecia areata. Sequenced material: CD4+ T cells sorted from blood. V and J are TRBV29-1 and TRBJ2-7; 7 bases agree with TRBD1. This CDR3 reads CSVGDSSYEQYF. The DNA of the CDR3 is TGCAGCGTTGGGGACAGCTCCTACGAGCAGTACTTC.